This TCR beta chain was documented in a study of cytomegalovirus exposure and HLA in healthy donors. The study, taken as a whole, reports: Later analysis placed DRB1 highest and HLA-C lowest in TCR association rates, which differed by HLA locus.

In the PCR, 60 Vbeta and 13 Jbeta primers were used. Repertoires were generated with immunoSEQ multiplex PCR, while TCRdb's copy carries only in-frame clones and drops some. The sample includes 110,000 or so clones, approximately 11% of them seen just once. Notes on this clone: No antigen is known for it.

This sequence originates from a man in his forties in good health and CMV-seropositive. Sequencing input: PBMCs.

The CDR3 DNA reads as TGTGCCAGCAGCGGGACTAGGACGGGGCTGGGTGAGCAGTTCTTC. Residues: CASSGTRTGLGEQFF. The chain carries TRBV27 and TRBJ2-1; 8 bases align to TRBD2. In germline, CDR1 is MNHEY, CDR2 SMNVEV (reference sequence). Trimming at V came to 6 bases and at J to 9 bases, leaving 13 bases not matched to a gene. The CDR3 totals 15 residues.